These T cell receptor beta chains were read from a single sample in a study of T-cell reconstitution after alpha-beta-depleted transplantation in children. Via MiXCR, TCRdb re-called the PCR reads, giving one row per CDR3 protein. The data show roughly 790,000 distinct CDR3 sequences, roughly 15% seen once. The sequencing here drew on PBMCs, mostly from graft donor cells, taken 360 days after TCRalphabeta/CD19-depleted stem cell transplant. These receptors originate from a male patient under 18 who had a stem cell transplant for acute lymphoblastic leukemia, so the T cells may come from the graft donor. Both conserved end residues are part of each CDR3. The order of the fields is J gene, clone size, V gene, D gene, CDR3 DNA, CDR3 protein. A D gene is named only where the DNA matches it firmly. Not all rows give a size; the values are once, few, many and, for expanded clones, a class.

J gene: TRBJ2-6
clone size: .
V gene: TRBV7-9
D gene: .
CDR3 DNA: TGTGCCAGCCTAATGGGGGTAGCCCTCTCTGGGGCCAACGTCCTGACTTTC
CDR3 protein: CASLMGVALSGANVLTF

J gene: TRBJ1-2
clone size: .
V gene: TRBV5-5
D gene: TRBD1
CDR3 DNA: TGTGCCAGCAGCTCCCCCGGGACAGGGAAGAAGGGCTACACCTTC
CDR3 protein: CASSSPGTGKKGYTF

J gene: TRBJ2-3
clone size: few
V gene: TRBV5-1
D gene: .
CDR3 DNA: TGCGCCAGCAGCTTGGATCCCCATACGCAGTATTTT
CDR3 protein: CASSLDPHTQYF

J gene: TRBJ2-7
clone size: few
V gene: TRBV7-8
D gene: .
CDR3 DNA: TGTGCCAGCAGTTCTAGGGGGACCCCCAACTTC
CDR3 protein: CASSSRGTPNF

J gene: TRBJ1-2
clone size: many
V gene: TRBV12-3/TRBV12-4
D gene: .
CDR3 DNA: TGTGCCAGCAGTCCCCTGTATACAGGGAACTATGGCTACACCTTC
CDR3 protein: CASSPLYTGNYGYTF

J gene: TRBJ2-3
clone size: many
V gene: TRBV12-3/TRBV12-4
D gene: .
CDR3 DNA: TGTGCCAGGGACACAGATACGCAGTATTTT
CDR3 protein: CARDTDTQYF

J gene: TRBJ2-5
clone size: .
V gene: TRBV7-6
D gene: TRBD2
CDR3 DNA: TGTGCCAGCAGCTCGGACTGGGAGGGTGATGAGACCCAGTACTTC
CDR3 protein: CASSSDWEGDETQYF

J gene: TRBJ2-1
clone size: .
V gene: TRBV7-9
D gene: TRBD2
CDR3 DNA: TGTGCCAGCAGCTCTAGCGGGACAGCTGATGAGCAGTTCTTC
CDR3 protein: CASSSSGTADEQFF

J gene: TRBJ2-1
clone size: few
V gene: TRBV12-3/TRBV12-4
D gene: .
CDR3 DNA: TGTGCCAGCAGCTACTGGGACCCTTCCTACAATGAGCAGTTCTTC
CDR3 protein: CASSYWDPSYNEQFF

J gene: TRBJ2-1
clone size: many
V gene: TRBV5-1
D gene: .
CDR3 DNA: TGCGCCAGCAGCCCCCACCAGCCATGGGAGGATTACAATGAGCAGTTCTTC
CDR3 protein: CASSPHQPWEDYNEQFF

J gene: TRBJ2-1
clone size: few
V gene: TRBV20-1
D gene: TRBD2
CDR3 DNA: TGCAGTGCTAGAGATCTGCGGGAGGGCCCCTACAATGAGCAGTTCTTC
CDR3 protein: CSARDLREGPYNEQFF

J gene: TRBJ2-5
clone size: .
V gene: TRBV11-3
D gene: .
CDR3 DNA: TGTGCCAGCAGCTTTTTTTCGAGTGGGCAAGAGACCCAGTACTTC
CDR3 protein: CASSFFSSGQETQYF

J gene: TRBJ2-7
clone size: many
V gene: TRBV7-9
D gene: TRBD2
CDR3 DNA: TGTGCCAGCAGTGGGAGGGGATACGAGCAGTACTTC
CDR3 protein: CASSGRGYEQYF

J gene: TRBJ2-7
clone size: .
V gene: TRBV12-3/TRBV12-4
D gene: TRBD1
CDR3 DNA: TGTGCCAGCAGTCGAACAGGGGACGCGGACGAGCAGTACTTC
CDR3 protein: CASSRTGDADEQYF

J gene: TRBJ2-1
clone size: few
V gene: TRBV4-1
D gene: .
CDR3 DNA: TGCGCCAGCAGCCAGCCGACTAGTGGCTCCTACAATGAGCAGTTCTTC
CDR3 protein: CASSQPTSGSYNEQFF

J gene: TRBJ2-3
clone size: .
V gene: TRBV5-1
D gene: .
CDR3 DNA: TGCGCCAGCAGCTCCCCCGGACTATCCCGCACAGATACGCAGTATTTT
CDR3 protein: CASSSPGLSRTDTQYF

J gene: TRBJ2-7
clone size: .
V gene: TRBV20-1
D gene: .
CDR3 DNA: TGCAGTGCTACTAACTACGAGCAGTACTTC
CDR3 protein: CSATNYEQYF

J gene: TRBJ2-1
clone size: .
V gene: TRBV6-1
D gene: .
CDR3 DNA: TGTGCCAGCAAACTAACCTCTTTAATCGAGCAGTTCTTC
CDR3 protein: CASKLTSLIEQFF

J gene: TRBJ2-3
clone size: .
V gene: TRBV6-1
D gene: TRBD1
CDR3 DNA: TGTGCCAGCAGGATTCCCGGGACAGGCACAGATACGCAGTATTTT
CDR3 protein: CASRIPGTGTDTQYF

J gene: TRBJ2-2
clone size: many
V gene: TRBV29-1
D gene: TRBD1
CDR3 DNA: TGCAGCGCCTGGACAGGGAGCAGCGGGGAGCTGTTTTTT
CDR3 protein: CSAWTGSSGELFF

J gene: TRBJ2-5
clone size: .
V gene: TRBV20-1
D gene: TRBD2
CDR3 DNA: TGCAGTGCTGGGAGTCCTAGCGGGAGCGGGGAGACCCAGTACTTC
CDR3 protein: CSAGSPSGSGETQYF

J gene: TRBJ2-1
clone size: .
V gene: TRBV7-9
D gene: .
CDR3 DNA: TGTGCCAGCACCCATCGGGGTGATTGGAACAATGAGCAGTTCTTC
CDR3 protein: CASTHRGDWNNEQFF

J gene: TRBJ2-3
clone size: once
V gene: TRBV9
D gene: TRBD2
CDR3 DNA: TGTGCCAGCAGCGTAGAGGCTAGCGGGAGAACAGATACGCAGTTTTTT
CDR3 protein: CASSVEASGRTDTQFF

J gene: TRBJ2-2
clone size: few
V gene: TRBV3-1
D gene: .
CDR3 DNA: TGTGCCAGCAGCCGGAGTCACAACTATAACACCGGGGAGCTGTTTTTT
CDR3 protein: CASSRSHNYNTGELFF

J gene: TRBJ2-7
clone size: .
V gene: TRBV10-1
D gene: .
CDR3 DNA: TGCGCCAGCAGTGACGGCAGGGGGGTACCCTACGAGCAGTACTTC
CDR3 protein: CASSDGRGVPYEQYF

J gene: TRBJ2-1
clone size: many
V gene: TRBV5-1
D gene: .
CDR3 DNA: TGCGCCAGCAGCTTGTTGAGACTCCCGAAATCAAATGAGCAGTTCTTC
CDR3 protein: CASSLLRLPKSNEQFF

J gene: TRBJ1-6
clone size: .
V gene: TRBV5-1
D gene: .
CDR3 DNA: TGCGCCAGCAGCCTACACCAGGGACAAACTAATTCACCCCTCCACTTT
CDR3 protein: CASSLHQGQTNSPLHF

J gene: TRBJ2-3
clone size: .
V gene: TRBV7-2
D gene: TRBD2
CDR3 DNA: TGTGCCAGCAGTTTCGCCGGGACTACCAGCACAGATACGCAGTATTTT
CDR3 protein: CASSFAGTTSTDTQYF

J gene: TRBJ1-2
clone size: few
V gene: TRBV27
D gene: .
CDR3 DNA: TGTGCCAGCAGTTGGGGCCCCCCCAATGGCTACACCTTC
CDR3 protein: CASSWGPPNGYTF

J gene: TRBJ2-5
clone size: .
V gene: TRBV5-5
D gene: .
CDR3 DNA: TGTGCCAGCAGCCGCCGAGGTAACGGGGAGACCCAGTACTTC
CDR3 protein: CASSRRGNGETQYF

J gene: TRBJ2-1
clone size: .
V gene: TRBV6-2/TRBV6-3
D gene: TRBD2
CDR3 DNA: TGTGCCAGCAGCTTACTACCGGGACTAGCGGGAGTAACTTTGGGCAATGAGCAGTTCTTC
CDR3 protein: CASSLLPGLAGVTLGNEQFF

J gene: TRBJ2-5
clone size: few
V gene: TRBV18
D gene: .
CDR3 DNA: TGTGCCAGCTCACCAGTAGAGGTCCAGTACTTC
CDR3 protein: CASSPVEVQYF

J gene: TRBJ1-4
clone size: .
V gene: TRBV7-2
D gene: .
CDR3 DNA: TGTGCCAGCAGCTTAGTACCGGGACTGATTAATGAAAAACTGTTTTTT
CDR3 protein: CASSLVPGLINEKLFF

J gene: TRBJ2-7
clone size: few
V gene: TRBV20-1
D gene: .
CDR3 DNA: TGCAGTGCCCCTACTCGCTCGGGGGGCCTCTCCTACGAGCAGTACTTC
CDR3 protein: CSAPTRSGGLSYEQYF

J gene: TRBJ2-7
clone size: .
V gene: TRBV6-2/TRBV6-3
D gene: TRBD2
CDR3 DNA: TGTGCCAGCAGTTACGGAGGGACTAACTCCTACGAGCAGTACTTC
CDR3 protein: CASSYGGTNSYEQYF

J gene: TRBJ1-2
clone size: few
V gene: TRBV7-9
D gene: TRBD1
CDR3 DNA: TGTGCCAGCAGGTGGGACAGCCTCAGCTACACCTTC
CDR3 protein: CASRWDSLSYTF

J gene: TRBJ2-7
clone size: few
V gene: TRBV11-2
D gene: TRBD2
CDR3 DNA: TGTGCCAGCAGCTTGAGAATCGGACTAGCGGAACCCTTTGGTTACGAGCAGTACTTC
CDR3 protein: CASSLRIGLAEPFGYEQYF

J gene: TRBJ2-3
clone size: .
V gene: TRBV14
D gene: .
CDR3 DNA: TGTGCCAGCAGCCAAGGCTGGGTAATCACAGATACGCAGTATTTT
CDR3 protein: CASSQGWVITDTQYF

J gene: TRBJ2-3
clone size: many
V gene: TRBV5-1
D gene: TRBD2
CDR3 DNA: TGCGCCAGCAGCTTGGCCCTAGCGGGAGGAACAGATACGCAGTATTTT
CDR3 protein: CASSLALAGGTDTQYF

J gene: TRBJ2-6
clone size: few
V gene: TRBV6-5
D gene: .
CDR3 DNA: TGTGCCAGCAGTTATGGCTTGGGGAGTTCTAGGGCCAACGTCCTGACTTTC
CDR3 protein: CASSYGLGSSRANVLTF

J gene: TRBJ2-1
clone size: .
V gene: TRBV7-7
D gene: TRBD2
CDR3 DNA: TGTGCCAGCAGCCTGGGACTAGCGGGAGATCGGGAGCAGTTCTTC
CDR3 protein: CASSLGLAGDREQFF

J gene: TRBJ2-1
clone size: few
V gene: TRBV2
D gene: .
CDR3 DNA: TGTGCCAGCAGTGAAATGGGATGGCCACTCATAAACAATGAGCAGTTCTTC
CDR3 protein: CASSEMGWPLINNEQFF

J gene: TRBJ2-4
clone size: .
V gene: TRBV9
D gene: TRBD2
CDR3 DNA: TGTGCCAGCAGCGCCTCCGGGACTAGGGAGAAAAACATTCAGTACTTC
CDR3 protein: CASSASGTREKNIQYF

J gene: TRBJ2-3
clone size: .
V gene: TRBV7-9
D gene: TRBD2
CDR3 DNA: TGTGCCAGCAGCTTACCGGGACTAGATCGCACAGATACGCAGTATTTT
CDR3 protein: CASSLPGLDRTDTQYF

J gene: TRBJ2-2
clone size: .
V gene: TRBV7-3
D gene: .
CDR3 DNA: TGTGCCAGCAGCCCGAGGGATCCCCGCACCGGGGAGCTGTTTTTT
CDR3 protein: CASSPRDPRTGELFF

J gene: TRBJ2-7
clone size: .
V gene: TRBV7-9
D gene: TRBD2
CDR3 DNA: TGTGCCAGCAGCTTCACTAGCGCAAGTTACGAGCAGTACTTC
CDR3 protein: CASSFTSASYEQYF

J gene: TRBJ2-1
clone size: few
V gene: TRBV27
D gene: .
CDR3 DNA: TGTGCCAGCAGTTTAACGGTTGGCAGTTACAATGAGCAGTTCTTC
CDR3 protein: CASSLTVGSYNEQFF

J gene: TRBJ2-3
clone size: many
V gene: TRBV5-5
D gene: .
CDR3 DNA: TGTGCCAGCAGCTTGGAGGGAGTTCGCACAGATACGCAGTATTTT
CDR3 protein: CASSLEGVRTDTQYF